This record looks at one TCR beta chain sequence and its context. Germline V gene sequence: CDR1 MNHEY, CDR2 SMNVEV (reference sequence). The length of the CDR3 is 13 residues. V was shortened by 5 bases and J by 1 base, with 8 bases between the two germline ends. This specimen comes from a study of blood T cell repertoires in COVID-19. Method: immunoSEQ multiplex PCR; TCRdb's copy keeps in-frame clones and lacks some. The sample holds 190,000 or so clones; 85% to 90% are singletons and the top ten take about 2.6%. What was sequenced was peripheral blood. This chain connects TRBV27 to TRBJ1-1; possible D gene TRBD1, 5 bases. The sequence was collected from a man in his forties with active or convalescent COVID-19. CDR3 sequence (DNA): TGTGCCAGCAGTGCGGGACCGAACACTGAAGCTTTCTTT. This codes for CASSAGPNTEAFF.